A selection of T cell receptor beta chains follows, all from one sample in a study of T cells in Graves' hyperthyroidism and ophthalmopathy. TCRdb independently ran MiXCR on the multiplex PCR reads; one entry per CDR3 protein. Among around 280,000 distinct CDR3 sequences listed, roughly 15% were seen once. The sequenced sample consisted of blood. The receptors were sampled from a woman aged 40 to 49 with Graves' hyperthyroidism. CDR3s leave out the opening cysteine and the closing phenylalanine or tryptophan. Each record gives: V gene, CDR3 protein.

v_call: TRBV19; cdr3_aa: ASSKGPNNQPQH
v_call: TRBV6-2/TRBV6-3; cdr3_aa: ASKERGRWRGAF
v_call: TRBV7-8; cdr3_aa: ASSLRLVGTDGGYT
v_call: TRBV18; cdr3_aa: ASSPRAQPNEKLF
v_call: TRBV2; cdr3_aa: ASESGGGETQY
v_call: TRBV7-6; cdr3_aa: ASSPVSGDTQY
v_call: TRBV7-3; cdr3_aa: ASSLRFGEGGLF
v_call: TRBV19; cdr3_aa: ASKWTGRYGYT
v_call: TRBV20-1; cdr3_aa: SARDSAEYEQY
v_call: TRBV19; cdr3_aa: ANSISTLETQY
v_call: TRBV11-2; cdr3_aa: ASSTRDRAPGGYT
v_call: TRBV5-5; cdr3_aa: ASSQAGDYNSPLH
v_call: TRBV5-7; cdr3_aa: ASSLIGRGRHTEAF
v_call: TRBV6-4; cdr3_aa: ASSDSTGAENTEAF
v_call: TRBV5-1; cdr3_aa: ASSSPSSGNTIY
v_call: TRBV10-1; cdr3_aa: ASSDRGNEQY
v_call: TRBV15; cdr3_aa: ATSESFTATSYEKLF
v_call: TRBV25-1; cdr3_aa: ASSEYKGYNSPLH
v_call: TRBV29-1; cdr3_aa: SVSPDRENYGYT
v_call: TRBV20-1; cdr3_aa: SASKGDYNSPLH
v_call: TRBV29-1; cdr3_aa: SVWVAASSYEQY
v_call: TRBV2; cdr3_aa: ASSDLQGGGYT
v_call: TRBV28; cdr3_aa: ASSLGQGPEKLF
v_call: TRBV14; cdr3_aa: ASSQLQGVPETQY
v_call: TRBV9; cdr3_aa: ASSDGFRGTEAF
v_call: TRBV19; cdr3_aa: ASSVSTGPYGYT
v_call: TRBV28; cdr3_aa: ASSFVAGAYNEQF
v_call: TRBV11-3; cdr3_aa: ASSSLRGEPQH
v_call: TRBV20-1; cdr3_aa: SAEGQGAGDTQPQH
v_call: TRBV7-9; cdr3_aa: ASSQGQGVDEQF
v_call: TRBV3-1; cdr3_aa: ASSQGDANQPQH
v_call: TRBV5-1; cdr3_aa: ASSSWSRNEQF
v_call: TRBV29-1; cdr3_aa: SVVRGGNTIY
v_call: TRBV6-6; cdr3_aa: ASSYSSGGETQY
v_call: TRBV19; cdr3_aa: ASSIFFGSGANVLT
v_call: TRBV5-1; cdr3_aa: ASSRRQGPDEQY
v_call: TRBV24-1; cdr3_aa: ATSDFWETEAF
v_call: TRBV7-3; cdr3_aa: ASSLGKGDEQF
v_call: TRBV28; cdr3_aa: ASTRFEGVFSYEQY
v_call: TRBV28; cdr3_aa: ASSWRGMNPAF
v_call: TRBV7-9; cdr3_aa: ASRRGGESYEQY
v_call: TRBV28; cdr3_aa: ASSLWTGGRNEQF
v_call: TRBV24-1; cdr3_aa: ATSDPGQY
v_call: TRBV6-1; cdr3_aa: ASRGAGQAGGYT
v_call: TRBV20-1; cdr3_aa: SAEGQRRSYNSPLH
v_call: TRBV28; cdr3_aa: ASSTGQGNYGYT
v_call: TRBV6-1; cdr3_aa: ASSKTTTGNEQY
v_call: TRBV20-1; cdr3_aa: SARKAGSPYEQY